This T cell receptor (beta chain) emerged from a study of neurological immune-mediated disorders. From the 5' RACE reads, TCRdb called clonotypes with MiXCR, one entry per CDR3 protein. The sample holds 71,000 or so distinct CDR3 sequences, less than 5.5% seen once. This clonotype has only a few counts. Its antigen is undetermined. This CDR3 is 15 amino acids long. Trimming cost V 3 bases and J 1 base; bases outside gene matches: 1. CDR1 is SGDLS, CDR2 YYNGEE, per germline. Study-wide findings and caveats: The most TCR clonal expansion was seen in HTLV-1-associated myelopathy, whereas the least was seen in multiple sclerosis, below the level in healthy controls.

This TCR was recovered from a young woman with multiple sclerosis. Sequenced material: PBMCs. The V call is TRBV9, the J call TRBJ2-3; 11 bases are a match to TRBD2. The CDR3 DNA is TGTGCCAGCAGCGCGGGACTAGCGGGCACAGATACGCAGTATTTT. Its translation is CASSAGLAGTDTQYF.